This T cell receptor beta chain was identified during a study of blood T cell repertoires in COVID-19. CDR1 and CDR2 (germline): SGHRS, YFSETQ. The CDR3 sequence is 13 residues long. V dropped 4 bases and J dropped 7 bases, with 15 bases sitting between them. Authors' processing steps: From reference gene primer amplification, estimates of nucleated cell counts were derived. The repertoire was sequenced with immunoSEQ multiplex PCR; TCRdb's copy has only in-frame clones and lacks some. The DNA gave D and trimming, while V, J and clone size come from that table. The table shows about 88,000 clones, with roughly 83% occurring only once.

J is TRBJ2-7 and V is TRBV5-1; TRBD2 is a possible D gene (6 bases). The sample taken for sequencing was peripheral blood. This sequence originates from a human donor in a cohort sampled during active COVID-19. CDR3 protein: CASSQGLGMEQYF. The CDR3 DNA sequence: TGCGCCAGCAGCCAGGGACTGGGGATGGAGCAGTACTTC.